Below, 27 T cell receptor beta chains from the same sample are listed, as sequenced in a study of tumor-infiltrating lymphocytes in primary liver carcinoma. Scientists recovered RNA and DNA together from approximately 20-30 mg of unsorted bulk tissue. Constant-region priming of around 500 ng total RNA yielded TCR beta cDNA. Three nested multiplex PCR rounds, a slightly modified ARM-PCR, produced the libraries for TCR beta. Use of TRBV1-TRBV30 forward primers with a C-beta reverse primer characterized the first two PCR rounds, which lasted ten to eleven cycles each. TCRdb re-analysed the multiplex PCR reads in MiXCR, keeping a single row per CDR3 protein. The sample yields approximately 110,000 distinct CDR3 sequences, 64% seen once. The sequenced sample consisted of liver tumor tissue from sampling region 3. Subset reported: tumor region T3, left-lateral pole. All receptors come from a woman aged 55-70 years with primary liver carcinoma and hepatitis B virus infection.

This clonotype was detected only a few times. V usage is TRBV24-1 and J usage is TRBJ2-1; D not resolved. Germline values: CDR1 KGHDR, CDR2 SFDVKD. Trimming shortened V by 6 bases and J by 2 bases, and 4 bases separated the two germline ends. The CDR3 covers 12 residues. The CDR3 reads CATSNPYNEQFF. CDR3 DNA: TGTGCCACCAGTAACCCCTACAATGAGCAGTTCTTC.

This chain joins TRBV7-9 and TRBJ2-1; maybe TRBD1 (6 bases). Germline assignment: CDR1 SEHNR and CDR2 FQNEAQ (reference sequence). With 5 bases removed from V and 12 bases from J, the gap between germline ends came to 23 bases. The length of the CDR3 is 15 residues. CDR3 sequence (DNA): TGTGCCAGCAGCGCGACAGGAGAACACGGAAGTCGGCAGTTCTTC. Translation: CASSATGEHGSRQFF. The whole variable domain, remainder taken from reference TRBV7-9 and TRBJ2-1, is DTGVSQNPRHKITKRGQNVTFRCDPISEHNRLYWYRQTLGQGPEFLTYFQNEAQLEKSRLLSDRFSAERPKGSFSTLEIQRTEQGDSAMYLCASSATGEHGSRQFFGPGTRLTVL.

Comment on this clonotype: A much larger clone differs from this one at a single base, so this may be a read error. V and J are TRBV10-3 and TRBJ2-7; 7 bases match TRBD1. The CDR3 is made up of 10 amino acids. J gave up 6 bases and V 10 bases, and 3 bases lay outside the gene matches. Germline lookup yields CDR1 ENHRY and CDR2 SYGVKD. The CDR3 DNA reads TGTGCCACGACAGGGTCCGAGCAGTACTTC. It is translated as CATTGSEQYF.

This chain links TRBV28 with TRBJ2-1; 12 bases align to TRBD2. CDR1 and CDR2 (germline): MDHEN, SYDVKM. The CDR3 covers 15 residues. V dropped 5 bases and J dropped 8; count of bases not matched to a gene: 7. The CDR3 DNA is TGTGCCAGCAGTCAACGACTAGCGGGAGAAGATGAGCAGTTCTTC. It encodes CASSQRLAGEDEQFF.

To note about this clonotype: The CDR3 ends on some other residue instead of the conserved phenylalanine or tryptophan, so this is likely a read error. The rearrangement uses TRBV6-1 and TRBJ1-1; D unclear. V gave up 6 bases and J gave up 2 bases, with 28 bases separating them. Per the germline V gene, CDR1 is MNHNS and CDR2 is SASEGT. The CDR3 runs to 19 residues. The CDR3 here is CASSVGRLKAYPDNTEAFL. CDR3 nucleotides: TGTGCCAGCAGCGTCGGCAGGCTTAAGGCATACCCGGATAACACTGAAGCTTTCCTT.

This clonotype was detected ten times or more. In nucleotides, the CDR3 is TGTGCCATCAGAAGGGGGGGACAGGGCACTTACGAGCAGTACTTC. This sequence encodes CAIRRGGQGTYEQYF. This rearrangement joins TRBV10-3 to TRBJ2-7, with 9 bases that match TRBD1. This CDR3 is built from 15 residues. V lost 6 bases to trimming and J lost 4 bases; unmatched junction nucleotides: 10. Looked up from germline, CDR1 is ENHRY and CDR2 is SYGVKD.

The chain couples TRBV29-1 to TRBJ2-7; D is possibly TRBD1 (6 bases). V gave up 7 bases and J gave up 3 bases, with 13 bases separating them. The V gene's germline CDR1 is SQVTM and CDR2 ANQGSEA. This CDR3 contains 12 residues. CDR3 protein: CSGWTERYEQYF. The CDR3 region has the DNA TGCAGCGGATGGACAGAACGCTACGAGCAGTACTTC.

Only one count was recorded for this clonotype. The chain couples TRBV11-3 to TRBJ2-7; 12 bases line up with TRBD1. The V gene's germline CDR1 is SGHNT and CDR2 YENEEA. This CDR3 contains 15 residues. Here the CDR3 DNA reads TGTGACATCAGCCCCGGGACAGGGGGCAATTACGAGCAGTACTTC. Protein product: CDISPGTGGNYEQYF.

This clonotype was seen repeatedly, ten times or more. This CDR3 reads CASSYSILFKETQYF. The CDR3 bases are TGTGCCAGCAGTTACTCGATCTTATTCAAAGAGACCCAGTACTTC. This chain links TRBV6-5 with TRBJ2-5; no clear D gene. V dropped 0 bases and J dropped 3 bases, with 11 bases sitting between them. The CDR3 length is 15 residues. Germline CDR1 MNHEY, CDR2 SVGAGI.

This sequence joins TRBV2 and TRBJ2-3; D tentatively fits TRBD1 or TRBD2 (5 bases each). Germline CDR1 SNHLY, CDR2 FYNNEI. The CDR3 is 15 amino acids. V lost 4 bases and J 1 base, leaving 12 bases between the germline ends. The CDR3 here is CASSGGLARTDTQYF. CDR3 coding DNA: TGTGCCAGCAGTGGGGGCCTAGCCCGCACAGATACGCAGTATTTT.

About this clonotype: The CDR3 does not end in the conserved phenylalanine or tryptophan, so this is likely a read error. The chain joins TRBV28 to TRBJ2-5; 8 positions match TRBD1. CDR3 length: 16 amino acids. Germline V lookup: CDR1 MDHEN, CDR2 SYDVKM. V was pared by 5 bases and J by 3 bases, with 11 bases of the junction left unmatched. CDR3 DNA sequence: TGTGCCAGCAGTGCAACGACAGGGGCGACTGAAGAGACCCAGTACTTA. Protein sequence: CASSATTGATEETQYL.

This chain uses TRBV21-1 with TRBJ2-5; TRBD1 is the table's D call, not checked against the DNA. TRBV21-1 is assigned pseudogene status. The CDR3 is 15 amino acids. CDR3 residues: CASIRIFGQQETQYF. The CDR3 nucleotides read TGTGCCAGCATCCGAATATTCGGACAGCAAGAGACCCAGTACTTC.

Points on this clonotype: A much larger clone sits a single nucleotide away, making a read error possible. This rearrangement joins TRBV12-3 or TRBV12-4 to TRBJ1-2; 8 bases map to TRBD1. CDR3 length: 14 amino acids. The CDR3 DNA reads TGTGCCTGCAGGTCACAGGGGGAACCTGGGGGCTACACCTTC. Protein sequence: CACRSQGEPGGYTF.

The chain has TRBV2 and TRBJ2-7, with a possible D match to TRBD2 (5 bases). Germline-derived CDR1 and CDR2 are SNHLY and FYNNEI. The CDR3 covers 12 residues. CDR3 bases: TGTGCCAACAGTAACGGGGCCTACGAGCAGTACGTC. Translated: CANSNGAYEQYV.

In DNA, the CDR3 is TGTGCCAGCAGTTCCGGGACAGCCTTTGGAAACACCATATATTTT. Amino acid sequence: CASSSGTAFGNTIYF. V gene TRBV28 combines with J gene TRBJ1-3, with 7 nucleotides matching TRBD1. The ends lost 4 bases at V and 3 bases at J; junction bases unmatched: 6. Germline V gene lookup returns CDR1 MDHEN and CDR2 SYDVKM. CDR3 length: 15 amino acids.

As concerns this clonotype: It is likely a read error, because the conserved phenylalanine at the end of the CDR3 is missing. The chain carries TRBV11-2 and TRBJ2-7; D is unresolved. The CDR3 totals 15 residues. V shed 0 bases and J shed 6 bases, with 15 bases lying between them. Looked up from germline, CDR1 is SGHAT and CDR2 is FQNNGV. Here the CDR3 reads CASSLDPDHTSEQYI. In DNA form, the CDR3 reads TGTGCCAGCAGCTTAGACCCAGACCATACATCCGAGCAGTACATC.

Ten or more counts support this clonotype. V and J are TRBV12-3 or TRBV12-4 and TRBJ2-1, with D maybe TRBD2 (7 bases). Trimming took 7 bases from V and 0 from J, leaving 31 bases between them. The CDR3 covers 21 residues. CDR3 amino acids: CASTKRGGVRTSPSSYNEQFF. In DNA form, the CDR3 reads TGTGCCAGCACCAAAAGAGGGGGGGTCAGGACTAGTCCGAGCTCCTACAATGAGCAGTTCTTC.

To note about this clonotype: Likely a read error: the CDR3 ends without its conserved phenylalanine or tryptophan. This chain links TRBV6-6 with TRBJ1-5; TRBD1 aligns across 8 bases. Germline V lookup: CDR1 MNHNY, CDR2 SVGAGI (reference sequence). The trim removed 5 bases at V and 6 bases at J, leaving 3 bases unmatched. This CDR3 comprises 13 residues. The CDR3 spells CASSQDRVQPQHS. CDR3 coding DNA: TGTGCCAGCAGTCAGGACAGGGTTCAGCCCCAGCATTCT.

Concerning this clonotype itself: A read error may account for a junction end that differs from germline. The V call is TRBV7-8, the J call TRBJ1-4; unclear D gene. Germline V gene data show CDR1 as SGHVS and CDR2 as FQNEAQ. CDR3 length equals 14 residues. The chain's CDR3 is CASSFPRLNEKLSF. For the CDR3, the DNA is TGTGCCAGCAGCTTCCCGAGGCTCAATGAAAAACTGTCTTTT.

This clonotype was seen at least ten times. The chain joins TRBV10-2 to TRBJ1-1, with D tentatively TRBD1 (5 bases). The CDR3 is made up of 16 amino acids. V was trimmed by 6 bases and J by 3 bases, leaving 20 bases between them. Germline V gene lookup returns CDR1 WSHSY and CDR2 SAAADI. CDR3 residues: CASRSPLRGRDTEAFF. The DNA for the CDR3 is TGCGCCAGCAGATCACCATTGAGGGGCCGGGACACTGAAGCTTTCTTT.

This clonotype has ten or more counts. This chain uses TRBV6-5 with TRBJ2-1; 11 bases agree with TRBD2. The CDR3 runs 12 residues. The junction had 3 bases not matched to a gene; V was cut back by 5 bases and J by 12 bases. Germline lookup yields CDR1 MNHEY and CDR2 SVGAGI. CDR3 region: CASSQGLAGQFF. CDR3 bases: TGTGCCAGCAGTCAAGGACTAGCGGGGCAGTTCTTC.

This clonotype showed up many times. V and J are TRBV4-2 and TRBJ2-7, with TRBD2 matching 14 bases. This CDR3 has 15 amino acids. V trimming: 4 bases; J trimming: 4 bases; junction bases outside the gene matches: 3. From germline, CDR1 is LGHNA and CDR2 YNFKEQ. The CDR3 DNA sequence: TGTGCCAGCAGCCCGACTAGCGGGAGGGCGTACGAGCAGTACTTC. It specifies CASSPTSGRAYEQYF.

On this clonotype: At one of its ends the junction is not consistent with the germline gene, which may arise from a read error. The chain uses TRBV6-1 and TRBJ2-3; D gene unclear. This CDR3 has 14 amino acids. Germline-derived CDR1 and CDR2 are MNHNS and SASEGT. CDR3 DNA: TGTCCCAGCAGTGATCGTAGACGTGCAGATACGCAGTATTTT. Its protein product is CPSSDRRRADTQYF.

As to this clonotype: The junction and the germline gene differ at one end; a read error may be behind it. The chain employs TRBV5-1 and TRBJ2-5, with D maybe TRBD2 (6 bases). This CDR3 is 13 amino acids long. Germline CDR1 is SGHRS and CDR2 is YFSETQ. CDR3 coding DNA: TGCGTCAGCAGCCGACTAGGGGAAGAGACCCAGTACTTC. Its protein product is CVSSRLGEETQYF.

This clonotype was found a few times. A clone one base away is much larger, so this may be a read error. The chain joins TRBV29-1 to TRBJ2-4; D uncertain. Trimming left V 4 bases short and J 2 bases short, with 9 bases between. The CDR3 runs 13 residues. Germline CDR1 SQVTM, CDR2 ANQGSEA. CDR3 region: CSVVAASKNIQYF. The DNA for the CDR3 is TGCAGCGTTGTTGCGGCGTCCAAAAACATTCAGTACTTC.

Points on this clonotype: Because the CDR3 is missing its conserved closing phenylalanine or tryptophan, this is likely a read error. J is TRBJ2-7 and V is TRBV7-8; D call uncertain. Germline V lookup: CDR1 SGHVS, CDR2 FQNEAQ. The CDR3 covers 15 residues. The V and J ends lost 3 bases and 9 bases respectively, with 21 bases between them. The CDR3 reads CASSLGGSMGPRQYL. CDR3 nucleotides: TGTGCCAGCAGCTTGGGCGGTAGCATGGGCCCTCGGCAGTACCTC.

The chain couples TRBV29-1 to TRBJ1-1; D not resolved. Germline V CDR1 and CDR2: SQVTM, ANQGSEA. The CDR3 is 11 residues long. V was trimmed by 6 bases and J by 11 bases, leaving 16 bases between them. CDR3 DNA: TGCAGCGTAGTCCCAGAGGCTAGTGCTTTCTTT. Encoded protein: CSVVPEASAFF.